The clone carrying this T cell receptor (beta chain) was detected only once. No antigen is known for it. The V gene's germline CDR1 is SGHVS and CDR2 FQNEAQ. The CDR3 length is 14 residues. The J segment lost 2 bases and the V segment lost 7 bases, leaving 5 bases of the junction unmatched. This sample was included in a study of shared clonotypes between healthy human individuals. Study-level points and caveats: Only blood samples were collected, and tissue repertoires likely differ.

Produced via immunoSEQ multiplex PCR; TCRdb's table is partial and in-frame only. The data contain almost 700,000 clones, roughly 94% of them singletons. Terminally differentiated effector memory CD45RA+ cells were left out of the naive CD8 fraction, which was CD45RO-negative and positively selected for CCR7. This chain joins TRBV7-8 and TRBJ2-5; TRBD2 agrees at 9 bases. This TCR was recovered from a man aged 25-40 years in good health. Sequencing was performed on naive CD8+ T cells sorted from blood. In DNA, the CDR3 is TGTGCCAGCACCATCGGACTAGCGCAAGAGACCCAGTACTTC. Its translation is CASTIGLAQETQYF.